This TCR beta chain was profiled in a study of cytomegalovirus exposure and HLA in healthy donors (dated by TCRdb to 2016 to 2017). A note on the overall study: An earlier analysis of approximately 640 of the donors reported approximately 300 Gb of sequence data and approximately 110 million unique TCR beta sequences from approximately 180 million T cells. Among the roughly 370 genotyped donors, around 81% belonged to the genetic ancestry cluster associated with self-reported Caucasian donors. The T cell repertoires of around 670 subjects were profiled by immunosequencing and related to cytomegalovirus serostatus. Along with the roughly 700-subject first cohort, a separate validation cohort of 120 different subjects was used. A later genetic analysis took genome-wide SNP genotypes for about 55% of the 666 donors and used that subset as a discovery cohort. Every discovery cohort repertoire had been produced on one sequencing platform. The study aimed to test whether cataloging public T cell receptors could reveal signatures of past pathogen exposure. The later analysis used no new phenotypic data to find candidate immune exposures, relying instead on TCR beta sequences and their occurrence across donors. An earlier analysis of fewer than 750 of the donors used high-throughput TCR beta sequencing to judge whether each TCR beta V gene segment behaved as functional or pseudogenic. Because of strong linkage in the cohort, roughly five DR-DQ haplotypes were treated as single units for association and clustering. Typing coverage differed by locus: A, B, C, DRB1 and DQB1 were typed in roughly 620-630 donors, DQA1 in about 560, DPA1 in around 580, and DPB1 in approximately 450. Donor age, sex, ethnicity and CMV serostatus were compiled alongside the repertoire data. Both class I and class II loci were covered by HLA typing, at four-digit resolution. Roughly 300 gigabases of sequencing data and tens of millions of unique TCR sequences were included in an early release covering about 600 HLA-typed donors. To study patterns of TCR occurrence, a later analysis re-analyzed previously published TCR beta repertoires from 500 to 850 donors and added high-resolution HLA genotyping. To predict cytomegalovirus infection status, the study combined high-throughput TCR immunosequencing, statistical association of individual TCRs with disease status, and machine learning. Among around 400 genotyped donors of the cohort, an average of roughly 240,000 unique TCR beta nucleotide sequences were sequenced per donor, about a sixth of them non-productive.

V is pared back by 6 bases and J by 7 bases, with 12 bases lying between the germline termini. The germline V gene encodes CDR1 MNHNY and CDR2 SVGAGI (reference sequence). The CDR3, from cysteine to phenylalanine, totals 13 residues. CDR3 DNA is the only sequence kept; it has 39 bases, read in frame from the first base. Receptors were amplified or captured by the immunoSEQ multiplex PCR assay. A mixture of 60 forward primers for TCR Vbeta segments and 13 reverse primers for TCR Jbeta segments was used in the multiplex PCR. Amplification of the CDR3 region of rearranged TCR beta genes was performed with a multiplex PCR assay on genomic DNA. On the Illumina HiSeq System, the amplified TCR beta libraries were sequenced as 87-base-pair reads. Under the source paper's analysis protocol: A later analysis counted 65 million to 90 million unique TCR beta chains across the roughly 700 repertoires, and 9.5 million to 11 million of these chains were shared by at least two donors. Raw reads were error-corrected and collapsed into unique sequences by a nearest-neighbor algorithm in which closely related sequences were merged to remove PCR and sequencing errors. To assign V, D and J gene segments, CDR3 sequences were aligned to IMGT reference sequences. For a sequence to be retained, a match of at least six nucleotides was required to both a V gene segment and a J gene segment. Rearrangements were called productive when the CDR3 lacked stop codons and stayed in frame with V and J; all others were non-productive. Following IMGT convention, CDR3 was defined as the stretch from the second conserved V-encoded cysteine to the conserved J-encoded phenylalanine. Sequences without an unambiguous match to a single V gene segment were excluded from the earlier analysis of several hundred of the donors. An earlier analysis of several hundred of the donors called V segments functional above 56.7% productive rearrangements and segregating when the between-donor standard deviation exceeded 5%. A statistical classification framework was built to diagnose cytomegalovirus status from the catalog of TCR beta chain sequences. A later analysis assigned V and J genes by comparing TCR nucleotide sequences with IMGT/GENE-DB human TR gene sequences. The TCRdist pipeline was used in a later analysis to assign CDR3 sequences and most-parsimonious VDJ recombination scenarios. In a later analysis, every TCR beta chain was defined by the combination of its CDR3 amino acid sequence and its V-gene family, and reads without a unique V-gene family were dropped. In a later analysis, around 650 highly shared, low-generation-probability nucleotide sequences were removed to address suspected cross-contamination and a sequencing artifact. In a later analysis, a clonal expansion index for each public chain was calculated from normalized within-repertoire ranks of inferred template counts. Generation probabilities in a later analysis came from a VDJ recombination model fitted to out-of-frame rearrangements, and those results were checked against IGoR. A later analysis scored TCR-TCR, TCR-HLA and TCR-CMV co-occurrence with hypergeometric tests, applying a repertoire-size bias correction to TCR pairs. In a later analysis, false discovery rates were estimated by permuting HLA or CMV assignments 20 times. In a later analysis, co-occurring TCRs were grouped using DBSCAN, with TCRdist sequence similarity added in when clustering inside HLA-allele-positive subsets. For co-occurrence clustering, repertoires with fewer than 30,000 or more than 120,000 public chains were excluded, along with four to six repertoires with anomalous nucleotide sharing. Here the immuneACCESS table is served through TCRdb, limited to in-frame sequences with V and J called. Missing clones are a known gap in these copies; in checked studies unresolved V genes cover under half, and the rest lacks a known reason. The V and J calls and clone size are taken from that table; D and trimming were inferred from the DNA. Present in this sample are 130,000 to 150,000 clones, 65% to 90% of which were seen just once. Of the sample, less than 3.5% falls within the top ten clones.

The cohort consisted of 650 to 700 healthy bone marrow donors. At the time of sampling, all cohort members were nominally healthy, though unrecorded immune exposures were likely present. The donor was CMV seronegative and was included in the group of 352 seronegative cohort members. A peripheral blood sample was provided by each donor, and peripheral blood mononuclear cells were used for TCR beta sequencing. Genomic DNA extraction from the blood cell samples was performed with the Qiagen DNeasy Blood Extraction Kit. The study at large found these results: The study gave a list of 150 to 200 TCR beta chains associated with cytomegalovirus. An earlier analysis of around 500 of the donors showed that most TCR beta V segments appeared in productive rearrangements either about 87% or about 30% of the time, which broadly matched IMGT annotations. A later analysis associated 15,000 to 20,000 TCR beta sequences with specific HLA alleles at a false discovery rate of 0.05. In a later analysis, several top co-occurrence clusters were reported to appear linked to parvovirus B19, influenza, CMV and Epstein-Barr virus. The presence/absence analyses assumed that sequencing depth was roughly uniform across donors, and that assumption may not be true. In this cohort, only TCR beta chains were sequenced, and detectable features were limited by the absence of alpha or paired-chain data. Linkage disequilibrium might explain the correlated functional status among segregating V segments, but an unknown experimental factor could not be excluded. While some public TCRs were present in many individuals, most TCR sequences turned up only very rarely across donors. A later analysis found that TCR association rates varied across HLA loci, with DRB1 alleles showing the most associated TCRs and HLA-C alleles the fewest. A group of highly shared sequence variants was considered likely to be a technical artifact of the sequencing pipeline. Because the 87-base-pair reads could not distinguish some IMGT-functional V segments, including TRBV6-2 and TRBV6-3, those segments were excluded. In a later analysis, most CMV-associated TCR beta chains were found to appear HLA-restricted, with HLA associations seemingly driven largely by CMV exposure. A further reported finding was that TCR beta sequences accurately predicted the HLA-A and HLA-B alleles for most subjects in the first cohort. In a later analysis, HLA-associated TCR beta chains were found to be more clonally expanded and to have lower generation probabilities than equally common non-associated chains. In vitro tests confirmed that three of the cytomegalovirus-associated TCR beta chains recognize cytomegalovirus antigens. A later genetic analysis associated a missense DCLRE1C variant with V-gene and J-gene trimming of TCR beta chains, and an independent cohort replicated the association. The classifier was reported to diagnose cytomegalovirus status with high specificity and sensitivity in both the original cohort and the validation cohort. The authors suggested that the approach could potentially be generalized to other disease states and immunological phenotypes. According to a later genetic analysis, donors in an Asian-associated ancestry cluster had fewer N-insertions in productive TCRs than the approximately 670-donor mean. Approximately 16 rarely observed V segments, including chromosome 9 orphons, were excluded from the earlier analysis of 550 to 700 of the donors because counts were too low. Because HLA typing was unavailable for some donors at each locus, only the typed subset was used in association tests. CMV serostatus was the only immune exposure information available for the cohort. Assigning TCR associations to individual alleles was difficult when HLA alleles, especially DR and DQ, strongly co-occurred.

Comments on this clone: Its antigen remains unidentified. Per-nucleotide qualities are absent, and no much larger clonotype sits a single base away.

This receptor was taken from a woman aged 30 to 39 in good health and CMV-seronegative. The rearranged segments are TRBV6-6 and TRBJ1-4; TRBD1 is perhaps the D gene, given 5 matching bases. Sequencing was done on a sample of PBMCs. The CDR3 protein sequence reads: CASRGGAAEKLFF. The sequence in DNA is TGTGCCAGCAGAGGAGGGGCCGCTGAAAAACTGTTTTTT.